The following is a T cell receptor (beta chain) sequence with its context. The data were obtained in a study of blood T cell repertoires in COVID-19. In the study overall: Whether acute or convalescent, the COVID-19 samples came from the United States, Italy and Spain. T cells, B-cell-depleted T cells, or PBMCs supplied cDNA or gDNA.

Original processing notes: By means of reference gene primer amplification, nucleated cell counts were estimated. The method was immunoSEQ multiplex PCR; TCRdb's version includes in-frame clones alone and lacks a portion of them. V, J and clone size were drawn from that table, and D and trimming were deduced from the DNA. Seen here are 99,000 or so clones, 65% to 90% observed once, and the top ten hold more than 30%. V was pared by 6 bases and J by 0 bases, with 12 bases between. The CDR3 is 14 residues long. Germline V gene data show CDR1 as SGHKS and CDR2 as YYEKEE (reference sequence). The gene calls are TRBV5-5 and TRBJ1-1; D ambiguous. The specimen was peripheral blood. The receptor comes from an older man with acute or convalescent COVID-19. The DNA of the CDR3 is TGTGCCAGCAATCCCCCGCTACTGAACACTGAAGCTTTCTTT. Its translation: CASNPPLLNTEAFF.